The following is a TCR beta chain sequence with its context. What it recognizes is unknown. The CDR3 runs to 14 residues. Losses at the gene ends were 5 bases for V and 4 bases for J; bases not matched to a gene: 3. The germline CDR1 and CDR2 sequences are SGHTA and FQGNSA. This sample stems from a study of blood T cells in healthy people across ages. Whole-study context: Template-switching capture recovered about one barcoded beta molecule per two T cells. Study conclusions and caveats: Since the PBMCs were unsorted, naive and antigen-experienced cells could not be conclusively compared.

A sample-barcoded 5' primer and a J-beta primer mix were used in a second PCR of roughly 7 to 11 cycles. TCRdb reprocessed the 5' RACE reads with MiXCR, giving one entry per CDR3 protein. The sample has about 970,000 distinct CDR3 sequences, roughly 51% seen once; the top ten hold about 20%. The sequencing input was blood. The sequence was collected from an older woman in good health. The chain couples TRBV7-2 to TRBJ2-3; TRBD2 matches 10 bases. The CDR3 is CASSRTSGSDTQYF. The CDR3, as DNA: TGTGCCAGCAGCCGGACTAGCGGTTCAGATACGCAGTATTTT.